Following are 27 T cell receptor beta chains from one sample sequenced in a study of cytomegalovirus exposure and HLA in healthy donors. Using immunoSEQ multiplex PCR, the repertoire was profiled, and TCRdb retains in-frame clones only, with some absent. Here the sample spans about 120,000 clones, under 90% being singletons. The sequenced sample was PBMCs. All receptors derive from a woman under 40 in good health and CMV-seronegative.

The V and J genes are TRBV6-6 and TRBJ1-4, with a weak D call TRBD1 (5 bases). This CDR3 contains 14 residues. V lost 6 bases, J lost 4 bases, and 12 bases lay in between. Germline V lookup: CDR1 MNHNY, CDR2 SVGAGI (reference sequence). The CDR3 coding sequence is TGTGCCAGCAGCCCCCCAGGGAATAATGAAAAACTGTTTTTT. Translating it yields CASSPPGNNEKLFF.

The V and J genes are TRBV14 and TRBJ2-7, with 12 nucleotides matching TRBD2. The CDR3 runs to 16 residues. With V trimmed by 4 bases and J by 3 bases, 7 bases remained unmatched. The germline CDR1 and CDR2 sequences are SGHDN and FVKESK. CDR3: CASSPRTSGAIYEQYF. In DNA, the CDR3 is TGTGCCAGCAGCCCCAGGACTAGCGGGGCAATCTACGAGCAGTACTTC.

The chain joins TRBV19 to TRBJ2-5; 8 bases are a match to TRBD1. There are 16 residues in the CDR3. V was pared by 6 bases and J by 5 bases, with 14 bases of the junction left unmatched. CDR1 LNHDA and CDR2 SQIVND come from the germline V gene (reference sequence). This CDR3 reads CASSTPAATGVETQYF. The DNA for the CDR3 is TGTGCCAGTAGCACCCCCGCCGCGACAGGGGTTGAGACCCAGTACTTC.

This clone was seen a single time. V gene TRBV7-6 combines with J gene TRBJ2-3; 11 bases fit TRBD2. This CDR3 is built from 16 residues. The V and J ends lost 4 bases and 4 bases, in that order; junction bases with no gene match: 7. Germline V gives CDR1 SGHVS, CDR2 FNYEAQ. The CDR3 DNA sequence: TGTGCCAGCAGCTCCCTAGCGGGGGGCCGCGCAGATACGCAGTATTTT. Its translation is CASSSLAGGRADTQYF.

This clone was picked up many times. This chain's CDR3 is CASSILGGYTF. CDR3 in DNA: TGTGCCAGTAGTATACTAGGCGGCTACACCTTC. The V and J genes are TRBV19 and TRBJ1-2; no clear D gene. Germline CDR1 is LNHDA and CDR2 is SQIVND (reference sequence). Trimming took off 2 bases at V and 8 bases at J, with 6 bases between the two ends. This CDR3 has 11 amino acids.

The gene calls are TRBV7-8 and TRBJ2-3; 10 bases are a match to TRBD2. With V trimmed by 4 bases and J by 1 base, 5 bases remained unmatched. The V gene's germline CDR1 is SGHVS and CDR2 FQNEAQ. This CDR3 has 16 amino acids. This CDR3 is CASSYRTSGGTDTQYF. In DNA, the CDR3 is TGTGCCAGCAGCTATCGGACTAGCGGCGGCACAGATACGCAGTATTTT.

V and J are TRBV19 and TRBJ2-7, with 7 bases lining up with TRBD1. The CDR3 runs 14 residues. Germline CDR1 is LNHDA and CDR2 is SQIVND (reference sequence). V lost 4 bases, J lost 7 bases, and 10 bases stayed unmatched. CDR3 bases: TGTGCCAGTAGTACGACAGGGTACCCCCGGGAGCAGTACTTC. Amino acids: CASSTTGYPREQYF.

DNA of the CDR3: TGTGCCAGTAGGCCTTGGCGGGGGGGCAACACCGGGGAGCTGTTTTTT. As protein: CASRPWRGGNTGELFF. The chain joins TRBV19 to TRBJ2-2; 9 nucleotides agree with TRBD2. The length of the CDR3 is 16 residues. After removal of 6 bases from V and 2 bases from J, the junction contained 7 bases not matched to a gene. CDR1 and CDR2 from the germline V gene are LNHDA and SQIVND (reference sequence). The full variable domain, its missing parts supplied by reference TRBV19 and TRBJ2-2, is DGGITQSPKYLFRKEGQNVTLSCEQNLNHDAMYWYRQDPGQGLRLIYYSQIVNDFQKGDIAEGYSVSREKKESFPLTVTSAQKNPTAFYLCASRPWRGGNTGELFFGEGSRLTVL.

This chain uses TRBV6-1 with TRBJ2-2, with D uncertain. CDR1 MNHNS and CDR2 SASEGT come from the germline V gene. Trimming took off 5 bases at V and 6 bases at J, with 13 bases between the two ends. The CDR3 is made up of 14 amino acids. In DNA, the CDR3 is TGTGCCAGCAGTAGCGATCGGAGCGCCGGGGAGCTGTTTTTT. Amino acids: CASSSDRSAGELFF.

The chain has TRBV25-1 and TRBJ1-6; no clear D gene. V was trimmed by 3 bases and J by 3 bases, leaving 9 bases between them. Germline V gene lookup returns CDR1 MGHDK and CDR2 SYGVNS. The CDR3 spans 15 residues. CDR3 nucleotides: TGTGCCAGCAGTGAGGCGGCCGTCTATAATTCACCCCTCCACTTT. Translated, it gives CASSEAAVYNSPLHF.

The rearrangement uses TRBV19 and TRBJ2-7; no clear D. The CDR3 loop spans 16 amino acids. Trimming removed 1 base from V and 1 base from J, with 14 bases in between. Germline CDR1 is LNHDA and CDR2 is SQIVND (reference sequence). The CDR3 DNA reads TGTGCCAGTAGTATAGTAGGAACAGCAAGGTCCTACGAGCAGTACTTC. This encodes CASSIVGTARSYEQYF.

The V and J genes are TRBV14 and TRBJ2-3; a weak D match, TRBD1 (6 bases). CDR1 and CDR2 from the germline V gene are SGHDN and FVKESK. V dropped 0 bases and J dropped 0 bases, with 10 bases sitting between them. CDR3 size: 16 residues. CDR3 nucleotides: TGTGCCAGCAGCCAAGAGGGGACAACTAGCACAGATACGCAGTATTTT. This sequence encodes CASSQEGTTSTDTQYF.

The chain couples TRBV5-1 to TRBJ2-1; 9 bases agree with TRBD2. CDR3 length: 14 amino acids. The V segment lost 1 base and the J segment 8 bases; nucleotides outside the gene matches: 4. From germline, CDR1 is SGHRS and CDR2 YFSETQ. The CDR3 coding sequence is TGCGCCAGCAGCTTGCGAGTAGCGGGGGATGAGCAGTTCTTC. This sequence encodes CASSLRVAGDEQFF.

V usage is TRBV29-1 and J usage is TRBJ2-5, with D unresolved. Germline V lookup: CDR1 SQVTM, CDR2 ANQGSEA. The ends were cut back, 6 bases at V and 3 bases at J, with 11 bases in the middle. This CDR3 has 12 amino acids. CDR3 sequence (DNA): TGCAGCGTGAGTACGTTAAAAGAGACCCAGTACTTC. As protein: CSVSTLKETQYF.

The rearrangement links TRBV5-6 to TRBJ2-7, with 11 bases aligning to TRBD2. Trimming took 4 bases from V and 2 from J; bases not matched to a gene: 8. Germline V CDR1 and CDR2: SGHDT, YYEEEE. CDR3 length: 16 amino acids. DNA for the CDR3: TGTGCCAGCAGCCCGAAGAGACTAGCGGGGACCTACGAGCAGTACTTC. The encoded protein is CASSPKRLAGTYEQYF.

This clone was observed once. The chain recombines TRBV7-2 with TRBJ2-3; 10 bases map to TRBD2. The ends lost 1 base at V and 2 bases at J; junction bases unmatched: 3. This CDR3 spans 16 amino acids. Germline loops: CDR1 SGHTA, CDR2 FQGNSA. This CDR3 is CASSLGLAGATDTQYF. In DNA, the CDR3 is TGTGCCAGCAGCTTAGGGCTAGCGGGGGCCACAGATACGCAGTATTTT.

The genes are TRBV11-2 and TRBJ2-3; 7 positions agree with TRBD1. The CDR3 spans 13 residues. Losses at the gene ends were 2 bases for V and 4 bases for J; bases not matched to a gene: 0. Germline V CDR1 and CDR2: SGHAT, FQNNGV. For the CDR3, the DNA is TGTGCCAGCAGCTTACAGGGGGCAGATACGCAGTATTTT. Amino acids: CASSLQGADTQYF.

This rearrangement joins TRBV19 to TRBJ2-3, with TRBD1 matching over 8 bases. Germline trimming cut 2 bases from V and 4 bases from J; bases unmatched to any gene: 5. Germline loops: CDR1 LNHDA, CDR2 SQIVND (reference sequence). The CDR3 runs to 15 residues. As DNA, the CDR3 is TGTGCCAGTAGTATACAGGGGGCAATCGCAGATACGCAGTATTTT. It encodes CASSIQGAIADTQYF.

The CDR3 protein is CAISTTGVQETQYF. The CDR3 bases are TGTGCCATCAGTACGACAGGGGTCCAAGAGACCCAGTACTTC. V gene TRBV10-3 combines with J gene TRBJ2-5; 8 positions agree with TRBD1. V lost 5 bases and J lost 1; bases outside the gene matches: 3. CDR3 length: 14 amino acids. Germline V CDR1 and CDR2: ENHRY, SYGVKD.

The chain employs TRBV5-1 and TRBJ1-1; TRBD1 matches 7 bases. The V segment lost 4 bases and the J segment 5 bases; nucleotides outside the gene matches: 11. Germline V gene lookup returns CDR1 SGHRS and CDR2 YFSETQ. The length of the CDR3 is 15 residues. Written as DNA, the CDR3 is TGCGCCAGCAGCATAAGGACAGGTCAGAAAACTGAAGCTTTCTTT. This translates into CASSIRTGQKTEAFF.

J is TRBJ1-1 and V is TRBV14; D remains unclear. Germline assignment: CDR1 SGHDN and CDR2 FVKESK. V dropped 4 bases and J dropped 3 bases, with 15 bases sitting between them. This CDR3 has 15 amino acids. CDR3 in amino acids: CASSRGKGYDTEAFF. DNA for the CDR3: TGTGCCAGCAGCCGCGGGAAAGGGTACGACACTGAAGCTTTCTTT.

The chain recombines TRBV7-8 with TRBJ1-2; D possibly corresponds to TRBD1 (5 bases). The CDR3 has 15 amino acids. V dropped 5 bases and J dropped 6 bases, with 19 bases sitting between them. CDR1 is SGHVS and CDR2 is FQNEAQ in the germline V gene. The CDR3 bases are TGTGCCAGCAGCCCAGGGCGTGCGGGAAGGAATGGCTACACCTTC. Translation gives CASSPGRAGRNGYTF.

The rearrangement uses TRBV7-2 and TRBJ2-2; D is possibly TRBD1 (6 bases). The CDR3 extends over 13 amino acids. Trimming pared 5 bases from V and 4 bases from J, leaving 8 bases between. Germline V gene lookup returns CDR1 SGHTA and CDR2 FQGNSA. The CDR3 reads CASSQGPTGELFF. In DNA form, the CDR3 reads TGTGCCAGCAGCCAGGGGCCCACCGGGGAGCTGTTTTTT. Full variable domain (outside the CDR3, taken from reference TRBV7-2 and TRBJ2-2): GAGVSQSPSNKVTEKGKDVELRCDPISGHTALYWYRQSLGQGLEFLIYFQGNSAPDKSGLPSDRFSAERTGGSVSTLTIQRTQQEDSAVYLCASSQGPTGELFFGEGSRLTVL.

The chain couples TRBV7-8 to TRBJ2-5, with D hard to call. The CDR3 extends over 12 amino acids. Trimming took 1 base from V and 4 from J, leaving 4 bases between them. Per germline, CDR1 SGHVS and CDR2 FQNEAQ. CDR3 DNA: TGTGCCAGCAGCTTAGTAGCAGAGACCCAGTACTTC. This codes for CASSLVAETQYF.

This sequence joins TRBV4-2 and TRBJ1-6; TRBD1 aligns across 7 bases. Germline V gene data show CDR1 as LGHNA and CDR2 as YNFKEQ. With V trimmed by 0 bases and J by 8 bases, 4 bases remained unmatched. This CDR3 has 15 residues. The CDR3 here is CASSQDRGLYSPLHF. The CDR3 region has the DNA TGTGCCAGCAGCCAAGACAGGGGGTTGTATTCACCCCTCCACTTT.

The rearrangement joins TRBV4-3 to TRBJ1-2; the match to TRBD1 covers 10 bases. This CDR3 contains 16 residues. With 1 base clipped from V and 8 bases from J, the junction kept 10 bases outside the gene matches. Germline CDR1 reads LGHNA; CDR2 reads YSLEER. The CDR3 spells CASSQGYGDRGRGYTF. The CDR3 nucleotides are TGCGCCAGCAGCCAAGGCTACGGGGACAGGGGCCGGGGCTACACCTTC.

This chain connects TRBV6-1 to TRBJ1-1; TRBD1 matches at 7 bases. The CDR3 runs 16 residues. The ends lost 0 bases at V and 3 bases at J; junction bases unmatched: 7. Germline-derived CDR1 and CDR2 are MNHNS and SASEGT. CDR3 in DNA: TGTGCCAGCAGTGAAGCGACAGGGCGGTGGTACACTGAAGCTTTCTTT. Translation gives CASSEATGRWYTEAFF.